The 23 T cell receptor beta chains below were found in one sample sequenced in a study of metastatic and nonmetastatic thyroid tumors. TCRdb re-called the PCR reads with MiXCR. Of tens of thousands of clones in the sample, around 13% were seen once. No treatment had been given to any patient before thyroid surgery. Sequencing was carried out using tumor tissue. The source of these receptors is a female donor with papillary thyroid cancer or a benign thyroid nodule (not recorded which). Some clones in this sample may be carry-over from other donors' samples.

The chain employs TRBV4-1 and TRBJ2-1; 7 nucleotides line up with TRBD2. Germline CDR1 is MGHRA and CDR2 is YSYEKL. Trimming at V came to 4 bases and at J to 6 bases, leaving 9 bases not matched to a gene. This CDR3 spans 15 amino acids. The CDR3, as DNA: TGCGCCAGCAGCCGGGAGGGAGGGAATCTCAATGAGCAGTTCTTC. Translated: CASSREGGNLNEQFF.

In its sample, this clone was seen many times. The chain joins TRBV7-6 to TRBJ2-2, with D tentatively TRBD2 (6 bases). The CDR3 runs to 14 residues. V lost 0 bases, J lost 6 bases, and 8 bases lay in between. Germline CDR1 and CDR2: SGHVS and FNYEAQ. CDR3 nucleotides: TGTGCCAGCAGCTTAGCGGCGGGATCCGGGGAGCTGTTTTTT. Translating it yields CASSLAAGSGELFF.

This clone was seen repeatedly, ten times or more. The sample contains more than one DNA sequence encoding this CDR3. The V gene is TRBV7-3, the J gene TRBJ2-1; D gene ambiguous. Between the trimmed V and J ends, which lost 5 bases and 10 bases, there was a span of 12 bases. The CDR3 consists of 12 residues. Germline CDR1 reads SGHTA; CDR2 reads FQGTGA. CDR3 nucleotide sequence: TGTGCCAGCAGCGACCAGGTCGGGGAGCAGTTCTTC. Protein: CASSDQVGEQFF.

In this sample, this clone turned up many times. The chain has TRBV5-1 and TRBJ2-3, with D unclear. This CDR3 has 13 amino acids. Germline CDR1 SGHRS, CDR2 YFSETQ. The V gene lost 4 bases and the J gene lost 4 bases, with 10 bases spanning the gap. This chain's CDR3 is CASSLTPSDTQYF. The DNA of the CDR3 is TGCGCCAGCAGCCTTACCCCCTCAGATACGCAGTATTTT.

This clone was observed a few times. The rearrangement uses TRBV3-1 and TRBJ1-5; D is possibly TRBD1 (6 bases). CDR1 is LGHDT, CDR2 YNNKEL, per germline (reference sequence). This CDR3 has 13 amino acids. The ends were cut back, 4 bases at V and 5 bases at J, with 9 bases in the middle. CDR3 in DNA: TGTGCCAGCAGCCCGGGACAATATCAGCCCCAGCATTTT. Translating it yields CASSPGQYQPQHF. Combining the CDR3 with reference TRBV3-1 and TRBJ1-5 gives the whole variable domain DTAVSQTPKYLVTQMGNDKSIKCEQNLGHDTMYWYKQDSKKFLKIMFSYNNKELIINETVPNRFSPKSPDKAHLNLHINSLELGDSAVYFCASSPGQYQPQHFGDGTRLSIL.

This clone was observed many times. The genes are TRBV7-2 and TRBJ2-2; the D gene is possibly TRBD2 (6 bases). V lost 10 bases and J 3 bases, leaving 15 bases between the germline ends. Per germline, CDR1 SGHTA and CDR2 FQGNSA. The CDR3 runs to 14 residues. CDR3 sequence (DNA): TGTGCCAACCTTCGCGGGGCCTACACCGGGGAGCTGTTTTTT. This sequence encodes CANLRGAYTGELFF.

The chain has TRBV30 and TRBJ1-1; 8 positions match TRBD1. In germline, CDR1 is GTSNPN, CDR2 SVGIG (reference sequence). The CDR3 is 16 residues long. With V trimmed by 4 bases and J by 3 bases, 13 bases remained unmatched. The CDR3 protein is CAWTGQGGLWDTEAFF. The CDR3, as DNA: TGTGCCTGGACCGGACAGGGCGGGTTGTGGGACACTGAAGCTTTCTTT.

In this sample, this clone turned up many times. This chain uses TRBV28 with TRBJ2-5; D remains unclear. Germline CDR1 and CDR2: MDHEN and SYDVKM. This CDR3 has 13 amino acids. V was pared by 4 bases and J by 4 bases, with 10 bases between. As DNA, the CDR3 is TGTGCCAGCAGTTCACCGGCGTTAGAGACCCAGTACTTC. It specifies CASSSPALETQYF.

This chain joins TRBV18 and TRBJ2-1, with D possibly being TRBD2 (5 bases). The V gene lost 0 bases and the J gene lost 9 bases, with 12 bases spanning the gap. Germline loops: CDR1 KGHSH, CDR2 LQKENI. This CDR3 is 14 amino acids long. Here the CDR3 DNA reads TGTGCCAGCTCACCACCGGAAGGACGGGGTGAGCAGTTCTTC. This gives the protein CASSPPEGRGEQFF.

This clone has at least ten counts. The V and J genes are TRBV28 and TRBJ1-4, with D perhaps TRBD1 (6 bases). CDR1 is MDHEN and CDR2 is SYDVKM in the germline V gene. V shed 7 bases and J shed 1 base, with 19 bases lying between them. The CDR3 is made up of 17 amino acids. The CDR3 spells CASTRRGGGVTNEKLFF. The CDR3 DNA is TGTGCCAGCACAAGGAGGGGGGGCGGGGTAACTAATGAAAAACTGTTTTTT.

The gene calls are TRBV4-2 and TRBJ1-4; 8 bases line up with TRBD1. The CDR3 sequence is 14 residues long. Trimming cost V 5 bases and J 5 bases; bases outside gene matches: 4. The germline V gene has CDR1 LGHNA and CDR2 YNFKEQ. The CDR3 region is CASSIGDRNEKLFF. Here the CDR3 DNA reads TGTGCCAGCAGCATTGGGGACAGGAATGAAAAACTGTTTTTT.

This clone was found a few times. The germline gene is not matched at one end of the junction; a read error may be the cause. V usage is TRBV27 and J usage is TRBJ2-1; 11 bases fit TRBD2. This CDR3 contains 16 residues. The germline V gene has CDR1 MNHEY and CDR2 SMNVEV (reference sequence). Written as DNA, the CDR3 is TGTACCAGCAGTTTAACTAGCGGGAGATCCTACAATGAGCAGTTCTTC. It is translated as CTSSLTSGRSYNEQFF.

This clone was recorded many times. Additional DNA sequences in this sample encode the identical CDR3. The CDR3 coding sequence is TGCGCCAGCAGCCTGACGGTTGCGAGTACCGGGGAGCTGTTTTTT. Amino acid sequence: CASSLTVASTGELFF. The chain joins TRBV5-1 to TRBJ2-2; unclear D gene. This CDR3 region has 15 residues. The V end lost 4 bases, the J end lost 5 bases, and 15 bases lay between the germline ends. Germline V CDR1 and CDR2: SGHRS, YFSETQ.

On this clone itself: A much more abundant neighbour one base away suggests this may be a read error. The rearrangement joins TRBV2 to TRBJ1-5; TRBD1 is a possible D gene (6 bases). The CDR3 has 12 residues. Germline-derived CDR1 and CDR2 are SNHLY and FYNNEI. The CDR3 DNA sequence: TGTGCCAGCAGGGACAGCAATCATCCCCAGCATTTT. Protein product: CASRDSNHPQHF.

This clone is termed medium-sized. V and J are TRBV6-2 or TRBV6-3 and TRBJ2-7; D call uncertain. V was pared by 6 bases and J by 6 bases, with 15 bases between. Germline CDR1 MNHEY, CDR2 SVGEGT. The CDR3 runs to 13 residues. CDR3 in DNA: TGTGCCAGCAGCTCGGGTCGTAGGGCCGAGCAGTACTTC. Amino acid sequence: CASSSGRRAEQYF.

This clone was counted many times. This rearrangement joins TRBV20-1 to TRBJ2-7, with 8 nucleotides matching TRBD1. This CDR3 has 12 residues. V gave up 5 bases and J gave up 3 bases; unmatched junction bases: 3. The V gene's germline CDR1 is DFQATT and CDR2 SNEGSKA (reference sequence). The CDR3 region has the DNA TGCAGTGCTGGACAGGGAATCTACGAGCAGTACTTC. This sequence encodes CSAGQGIYEQYF.

Many counts were recorded for this clone. The chain is built from TRBV4-1 and TRBJ2-7; D not resolved. Germline lookup yields CDR1 MGHRA and CDR2 YSYEKL. Between the trimmed V and J ends, which lost 4 bases and 3 bases, there was a span of 7 bases. The CDR3 spans 12 residues. The CDR3 DNA is TGCGCCAGCAGCCGGGCTGGCTACGAGCAGTACTTC. It codes for CASSRAGYEQYF.

This clone was seen more than once but under ten times. This may arise from a read error, as a much more abundant clone is one base away. The chain combines TRBV27 with TRBJ2-7; TRBD1 or TRBD2 may be the D gene (5 bases each). V was pared by 5 bases and J by 3 bases, with 14 bases between. CDR1 is MNHEY, CDR2 SMNVEV, per germline (reference sequence). The CDR3 spans 14 residues. The CDR3 DNA reads TGTGCCAGCAGTGTCCCGGGACGGAACTACGAGCAGTACTTC. Amino acids: CASSVPGRNYEQYF.

This clone occurred many times. The CDR3 region has the DNA TGTGCCAGCCTAGCGGGGTCAGGGTACGAGCAGTACTTC. Translated, it gives CASLAGSGYEQYF. V and J are TRBV6-1 and TRBJ2-7, with TRBD2 identical over 9 bases. The CDR3 consists of 13 residues. Germline CDR1 reads MNHNS; CDR2 reads SASEGT. V lost 8 bases and J lost 4; bases outside the gene matches: 6.

As for this clone: Possible read error: a much larger clone is one base away. The chain links TRBV10-2 to TRBJ1-1; D unclear. This CDR3 has 11 amino acids. Germline V lookup: CDR1 WSHSY, CDR2 SAAADI. V lost 6 bases and J lost 3, with 5 bases in between. CDR3 region: CASSMHTEAFF. The CDR3 DNA sequence: TGCGCCAGCAGCATGCACACTGAAGCTTTCTTT.

This clone was seen repeatedly, ten times or more. This chain connects TRBV19 to TRBJ1-2, with TRBD1 matching 7 bases. V was pared by 3 bases and J by 5 bases, with 6 bases of the junction left unmatched. The CDR3 covers 14 residues. The germline V gene has CDR1 LNHDA and CDR2 SQIVND (reference sequence). CDR3 protein: CASSMDRKTYGYTF. The CDR3 nucleotides read TGTGCCAGTAGTATGGACAGGAAGACTTATGGCTACACCTTC.

This clone was picked up many times. The CDR3 spells CASSNGPAYEQYF. The DNA of the CDR3 is TGTGCCAGTAGTAATGGGCCTGCCTACGAGCAGTACTTC. The rearrangement links TRBV19 to TRBJ2-7, with D uncertain. This CDR3 contains 13 residues. The ends were cut back, 4 bases at V and 2 bases at J, with 9 bases in the middle. Per germline, CDR1 LNHDA and CDR2 SQIVND (reference sequence).

This clone was observed many times. This chain links TRBV11-1 with TRBJ2-3; 9 bases match TRBD2. The V segment lost 8 bases and the J segment 4 bases; nucleotides outside the gene matches: 13. CDR1 SGHAT and CDR2 FQDESV come from the germline V gene (reference sequence). The CDR3 sequence is 16 residues long. CDR3 loop: CASSPGGSGSADTQYF. Written as DNA, the CDR3 is TGTGCCAGCTCCCCCGGGGGTAGCGGGAGTGCAGATACGCAGTATTTT.